Shown below are 5 T cell receptor beta chains from a single sample sequenced in a study of shared T cell receptors in the human thymus. Assay used: immunoSEQ multiplex PCR; TCRdb lists only in-frame clones, some missing. The sample has hundreds of thousands of clones; approximately 89% are singletons. The data were also submitted as part of a second study, on human thymus T cells.

Specimen: thymocytes. The receptors here all came from a boy less than two years old with a congenital heart defect.

The V gene is TRBV12-5, the J gene TRBJ2-7, with TRBD1 matching over 8 bases. The CDR3 consists of 17 residues. Looked up from germline, CDR1 is LGHNT and CDR2 is FRNRAP. J lost 4 bases, V lost 2 bases, and 13 bases had no gene match. CDR3 nucleotide sequence: TGTGCTAGTGGTTTGACTGGGGACAGGAGGAACCTTTACGAGCAGTACTTC. Protein sequence: CASGLTGDRRNLYEQYF.

V gene TRBV4-1 combines with J gene TRBJ1-5; 10 positions agree with TRBD1. This CDR3 is built from 15 residues. Germline trimming cut 0 bases from V and 9 bases from J; bases unmatched to any gene: 5. Germline V gives CDR1 MGHRA, CDR2 YSYEKL. CDR3 coding DNA: TGCGCCAGCAGCCAAGAGGGACAGGGGAGGAGGCCCCAGCATTTT. This encodes CASSQEGQGRRPQHF.

J is TRBJ1-1 and V is TRBV7-4; no definite D call. The germline gives CDR1 SGHVT, CDR2 SQSDAQ. Trimming took off 0 bases at V and 0 bases at J, with 11 bases between the two ends. This CDR3 is 16 amino acids long. The CDR3 protein is CASSLALARLNTEAFF. DNA of the CDR3: TGTGCCAGCAGCTTAGCTCTCGCGCGGTTGAACACTGAAGCTTTCTTT.

This chain uses TRBV27 with TRBJ2-3; the D gene is possibly TRBD2 (5 bases). CDR1 and CDR2 from the germline V gene are MNHEY and SMNVEV (reference sequence). This CDR3 has 15 amino acids. Trimming took 5 bases from V and 2 from J, leaving 14 bases between them. This chain's CDR3 is CASSVILGATDTQYF. In DNA, the CDR3 is TGTGCCAGCAGTGTTATACTAGGTGCCACAGATACGCAGTATTTT.

This chain uses TRBV2 with TRBJ1-5; 9 bases are shared with TRBD1. With 4 bases clipped from V and 4 bases from J, the junction kept 5 bases outside the gene matches. Germline lookup yields CDR1 SNHLY and CDR2 FYNNEI. The CDR3 length is 15 residues. As DNA, the CDR3 is TGTGCCAGCAGTGCCGGGACAGGGAGTAATCAGCCCCAGCATTTT. It encodes CASSAGTGSNQPQHF.